This TCR beta chain was sequenced for a study of T cell repertoires in cytomegalovirus infection. Turning to the study itself: CMV infection plus the matching HLA type was flagged by public TCR beta signatures.

General study results and limits: Ex vivo, HLA-C-restricted CMV-specific TCR beta clonotypes prevailed over the rest of the response.

In its sample, this clonotype was seen once. Its cognate antigen is unknown. One entry per CDR3 protein, called by TCRdb with MiXCR from the reads. The sample records approximately 910,000 distinct CDR3 sequences, around a third being singletons. Source: cultured CD8+ T cells from PBMCs, taken from culture after CMV antigen stimulation. The sequence came from a human donor in good health (CMV status not recorded). Some clones in this sample may be carry-over from other donors' samples.

The CDR3 DNA is TGTGCCAGCAGCTCCACGTTACGGGACACTGAAGCTTTCTTT. Its translation is CASSSTLRDTEAFF. V gene TRBV12-3 or TRBV12-4 combines with J gene TRBJ1-1; D not certain. The CDR3 runs 14 residues. Trimming removed 6 bases from V and 3 bases from J, with 14 bases in between.